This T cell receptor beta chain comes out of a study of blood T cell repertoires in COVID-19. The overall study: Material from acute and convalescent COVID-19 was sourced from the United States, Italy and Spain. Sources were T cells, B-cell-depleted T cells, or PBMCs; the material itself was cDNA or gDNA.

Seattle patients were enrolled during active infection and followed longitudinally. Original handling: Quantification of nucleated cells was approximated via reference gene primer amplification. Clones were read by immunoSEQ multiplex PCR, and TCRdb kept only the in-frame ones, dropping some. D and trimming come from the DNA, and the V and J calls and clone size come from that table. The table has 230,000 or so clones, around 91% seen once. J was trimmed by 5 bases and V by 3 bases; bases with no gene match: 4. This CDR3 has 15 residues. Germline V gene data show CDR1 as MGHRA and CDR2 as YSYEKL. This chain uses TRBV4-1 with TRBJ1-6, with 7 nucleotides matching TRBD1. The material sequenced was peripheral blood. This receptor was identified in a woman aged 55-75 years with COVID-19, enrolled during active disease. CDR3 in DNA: TGCGCCAGCAGCCAGACCGGGACAGATAATTCACCCCTCCACTTT. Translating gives CASSQTGTDNSPLHF.